Each of the 10 T cell receptor beta chains below was sequenced from the same sample in a study of identical twins. TCRdb used MiXCR to reprocess the 5' RACE reads, holding one entry per CDR3 protein. This sample has 450,000 to 650,000 distinct CDR3 sequences, with about 16% found just once. The sample was also linked to a second study, of yellow fever vaccine responses in identical twins.

Sequenced material: CD4+ T cells sorted from blood. The receptors were sampled from a woman between 18 and 30 years old in good health.

The chain recombines TRBV5-1 with TRBJ2-5, with TRBD1 matching 8 bases. Germline CDR1 SGHRS, CDR2 YFSETQ. After removal of 0 bases from V and 2 bases from J, the junction contained 3 bases not matched to a gene. The CDR3 runs to 15 residues. In nucleotides, the CDR3 is TGCGCCAGCAGCTTGGGGGACAGGAGACAAGAGACCCAGTACTTC. This encodes CASSLGDRRQETQYF.

This clonotype has just a few counts. The chain carries TRBV11-3 and TRBJ2-1; D gene ambiguous. The CDR3 extends over 13 amino acids. Trimming pared 1 base from V and 7 bases from J, leaving 8 bases between. Germline V gene sequence: CDR1 SGHNT, CDR2 YENEEA. CDR3 protein: CASSLASRNEQFF. The CDR3 DNA reads TGTGCCAGCAGCTTAGCGTCCAGAAATGAGCAGTTCTTC.

The chain employs TRBV18 and TRBJ2-7, with D possibly TRBD2 on 5 matching bases. Trimming took 0 bases from V and 0 from J, leaving 9 bases between them. This CDR3 region has 15 residues. The germline gives CDR1 KGHSH, CDR2 LQKENI. The CDR3 reads CASSPPNEGSYEQYF. In DNA form, the CDR3 reads TGTGCCAGCTCACCACCGAACGAGGGCTCCTACGAGCAGTACTTC.

The sample holds a few counts of this clonotype. The chain has TRBV5-1 and TRBJ2-2, with a tentative D call TRBD2 (6 bases). Per germline, CDR1 SGHRS and CDR2 YFSETQ. CDR3 length: 15 amino acids. Trimming left V 1 base short and J 3 bases short, with 10 bases between. CDR3 region: CASSLSGDYTGELFF. CDR3 DNA sequence: TGCGCCAGCAGCTTGTCGGGGGACTACACCGGGGAGCTGTTTTTT.

The chain is built from TRBV7-2 and TRBJ2-7; D perhaps matches TRBD1 (6 bases). V shed 5 bases and J shed 3 bases, with 17 bases lying between them. The CDR3 has 15 amino acids. CDR1 is SGHTA and CDR2 is FQGNSA in the germline V gene. The CDR3 nucleotides read TGTGCCAGCAGCATACTAGGCAGGGGCCTCTACGAGCAGTACTTC. It is translated as CASSILGRGLYEQYF.

DNA of the CDR3: TGTGCCAGCAGCGTTAAGACAGGCCAAGAGACCCAGTACTTC. Its translation is CASSVKTGQETQYF. The chain carries TRBV5-6 and TRBJ2-5; a weak D match, TRBD1 (6 bases). The V end was cut by 4 bases, the J end by 1 base, with 11 bases between. The CDR3 loop spans 14 amino acids. Germline values: CDR1 SGHDT, CDR2 YYEEEE.

The chain combines TRBV15 with TRBJ1-2; D unresolved. V was pared by 0 bases and J by 2 bases, with 4 bases between. The CDR3 has 13 residues. The V gene's germline CDR1 is LNHNV and CDR2 YYDKDF (reference sequence). The DNA of the CDR3 is TGTGCCACCAGCAGAGAGGCGAACTATGGCTACACCTTC. Encoded protein: CATSREANYGYTF.

This chain connects TRBV18 to TRBJ2-5; D is uncertain. The V end lost 4 bases, the J end lost 4 bases, and 7 bases lay between the germline ends. The germline CDR1 and CDR2 sequences are KGHSH and LQKENI. This CDR3 contains 12 residues. CDR3 DNA: TGTGCCAGCTCACAGAGGAGAGAGACCCAGTACTTC. As protein: CASSQRRETQYF. The variable domain in full, completed from reference TRBV18 and TRBJ2-5, reads NAGVMQNPRHLVRRRGQEARLRCSPMKGHSHVYWYRQLPEEGLKFMVYLQKENIIDESGMPKERFSAEFPKEGPSILRIQQVVRGDSAAYFCASSQRRETQYFGPGTRLLVL.

The gene calls are TRBV7-2 and TRBJ2-3, with TRBD1 identical over 9 bases. Germline lookup yields CDR1 SGHTA and CDR2 FQGNSA. Losses at the gene ends were 1 base for V and 4 bases for J; bases not matched to a gene: 6. This CDR3 region has 16 residues. The CDR3 DNA is TGTGCCAGCAGCTTAGGTACAGGGGGCTTCGCAGATACGCAGTATTTT. Translated, it gives CASSLGTGGFADTQYF. The full variable domain, completed using reference TRBV7-2 and TRBJ2-3, is GAGVSQSPSNKVTEKGKDVELRCDPISGHTALYWYRQSLGQGLEFLIYFQGNSAPDKSGLPSDRFSAERTGGSVSTLTIQRTQQEDSAVYLCASSLGTGGFADTQYFGPGTRLTVL.

This clonotype was observed at least ten times. The V gene is TRBV10-3, the J gene TRBJ2-3; TRBD2 matches at 7 bases. CDR1 is ENHRY, CDR2 SYGVKD, per germline. The junction had 14 bases not matched to a gene; V was cut back by 0 bases and J by 2 bases. This CDR3 has 19 amino acids. CDR3 nucleotide sequence: TGTGCCATCAGTGAGTCTCGCCCTCGCCAGGGAGGGCACACAGATACGCAGTATTTT. Translating it yields CAISESRPRQGGHTDTQYF.